This is a list of T cell receptor beta chains from one sample in a study of T-cell reconstitution after alpha-beta-depleted transplantation in children. Each CDR3 protein is one row after TCRdb ran MiXCR on the PCR reads. Among some 280,000 distinct CDR3 sequences listed, roughly 9.5% were seen once. The sample was PBMCs from the stem cell graft donor, taken from the stem cell graft. These receptors came from a human donor who donated a stem cell graft to a child with SCID. Each CDR3 is given without its conserved first and last residue. The order of the fields is J gene, V gene, CDR3 protein.

TRBJ2-7	TRBV12-3/TRBV12-4	ASTIAGAAGEQY
TRBJ1-2	TRBV6-1	ASSEFWETDNYGYT
TRBJ2-7	TRBV6-1	ASSVGSGVYYEQY
TRBJ1-6	TRBV12-3/TRBV12-4	ASSGIYNSPLH
TRBJ2-2	TRBV12-3/TRBV12-4	ASSLGRDWTNTGELF
TRBJ2-1	TRBV5-1	ASSLFSSSNEQF
TRBJ1-2	TRBV5-1	ASRRREGVLDGYT
TRBJ2-3	TRBV7-9	ASSLTGVTDTQY
TRBJ2-7	TRBV5-1	ASSHEQPLDEQY
TRBJ2-2	TRBV12-3/TRBV12-4	ASGPTSGGRSGELF
TRBJ1-2	TRBV12-3/TRBV12-4	ASSLTQNYT
TRBJ2-1	TRBV7-8	ASSPFLWGLENEQF
TRBJ2-1	TRBV10-3	AIRSGGVYNEQF
TRBJ1-1	TRBV12-3/TRBV12-4	ASSLSRGGSEAF
TRBJ2-7	TRBV7-8	ASSFASKPWGSYEQY
TRBJ1-2	TRBV14	ASSQAPGQGYGYT
TRBJ2-3	TRBV6-5	ASSFLGLAGDTQY
TRBJ2-2	TRBV6-5	ASSFSGGKQGAGELF
TRBJ1-1	TRBV12-3/TRBV12-4	ASSLTTRLNTEAF
TRBJ2-2	TRBV20-1	SARDSGKTGELF
TRBJ1-1	TRBV18	ASSQQGAGNTEAF
TRBJ2-6	TRBV12-3/TRBV12-4	ASEGSGYTGANVLT
TRBJ2-7	TRBV5-1	ASSLTATASYEQY
TRBJ2-7	TRBV9	ASSVGDFYEQY
TRBJ2-1	TRBV7-3	ASSSGLAGAVGEQF
TRBJ1-5	TRBV6-1	ASTEKGHSGQPQH
TRBJ1-4	TRBV7-9	ASSSTGGGEKLF
TRBJ2-7	TRBV7-9	ASSSTNNVDEQY
TRBJ2-2	TRBV12-3/TRBV12-4	ASIKQGSGELF
TRBJ2-6	TRBV10-3	AISEGFVLT
TRBJ2-1	TRBV5-1	ASSSMTGGFHNEQF
TRBJ2-1	TRBV5-1	ASSLGDYGYNEQF
TRBJ2-7	TRBV27	ASNVAGALSYEQY
TRBJ1-6	TRBV27	ASSFLAKDRGRAPLH
TRBJ1-4	TRBV19	AAGEGGTNEKLF
TRBJ2-7	TRBV20-1	SAVSGTGIEQY
TRBJ2-1	TRBV14	ASSQVGGPSYNEQF
TRBJ1-1	TRBV6-1	ASSRGGFMNTEAF
TRBJ2-1	TRBV12-3/TRBV12-4	ASSPLAWNEQF
TRBJ2-7	TRBV25-1	ASSGGGQEQY
TRBJ1-3	TRBV7-2	ASSLAGGSSGNTIY
TRBJ2-3	TRBV15	ATSREVDTQY
TRBJ1-1	TRBV20-1	SARDKMNTEAF
TRBJ1-1	TRBV6-5	ASRPDVWNTEAF
TRBJ2-5	TRBV20-1	SASLSGVGETQY
TRBJ1-5	TRBV12-3/TRBV12-4	ASRVGDSNQPQH
TRBJ2-4	TRBV12-3/TRBV12-4	ASSQQIAKNIQY
TRBJ2-5	TRBV12-3/TRBV12-4	ATAEGRLETQY
TRBJ2-4	TRBV3-1	ASSQGASGSPLAKNIQY
TRBJ1-5	TRBV20-1	SARPRWGEVNQPQH
TRBJ1-4	TRBV6-5	ASSYNRGPEKLF
TRBJ2-1	TRBV15	ATSRDGSHNEQF
TRBJ1-1	TRBV7-2	ASSRWTGDTEAF
TRBJ2-7	TRBV7-8	ASSARDGLFSYEQY
TRBJ2-5	TRBV11-2	ASTGWGVAQY